Below, one T cell receptor (beta chain) is given with its context. Its specificity is not known. Original data processing: ImmunoSEQ sequences covered only the junction and lacked quality scores; filtering therefore differed. TCRdb keeps only in-frame clones here, not all; method: immunoSEQ multiplex PCR. That table gives V, J and clone size, and the DNA gave D and trimming. This table holds approximately 980,000 clones, more than 75% found once. This sample is part of a study of shared clonotypes between healthy human individuals. Study at large: Those who served as donors were two women and a few men between the ages of 18 and 49. General observations from the study: Naive subsets generally exceeded memory subsets in estimated richness.

The sequence derives from a man younger than 35 in good health. The sequencing sample was made of memory CD4+ T cells sorted from blood. The sample's subset: CD45RA-negative fraction.

The CDR3: CASSLVDPGELFF. The CDR3 DNA reads TGTGCCAGCAGCTTAGTGGACCCCGGGGAGCTGTTTTTT. V gene TRBV11-3 combines with J gene TRBJ2-2, with D unresolved. CDR3 size: 13 residues. With 1 base removed from V and 6 bases from J, the gap between germline ends came to 6 bases. Germline values: CDR1 SGHNT, CDR2 YENEEA.